Below are 7 T cell receptor beta chains sequenced from a single sample in a study of T cells in Graves' hyperthyroidism and ophthalmopathy. What was amplified from RNA transcripts were TCR beta CDR3 regions. HTBI primers were employed in a first-round RT-PCR of the TCR CDR3. A single record per CDR3 protein comes from TCRdb applying MiXCR to the multiplex PCR reads. The data contain about 570,000 distinct CDR3 sequences, about 43% of them singletons. Sequenced sample: peripheral blood or thyroid tissue (not recorded which). Source of these receptors: an adult woman with Graves' disease, either hyperthyroidism or ophthalmopathy (not recorded which).

This clonotype appeared a few times. A read error may explain this, as a much larger clone is one base away. The chain couples TRBV10-3 to TRBJ1-1, with no clear D. The CDR3 sequence is 12 residues long. Looked up from germline, CDR1 is ENHRY and CDR2 is SYGVKD. Between the trimmed V and J ends, which lost 3 bases and 11 bases, there was a span of 13 bases. The DNA of the CDR3 is TGTGCCATCAGTGAAAGGAGCCTCGGGGCTTTCTTT. Protein: CAISERSLGAFF.

This chain connects TRBV7-9 to TRBJ2-3; 7 bases agree with TRBD1. Germline CDR1 and CDR2: SEHNR and FQNEAQ (reference sequence). CDR3 length equals 17 residues. Trimming took 5 bases from V and 0 from J; bases not matched to a gene: 11. The CDR3 nucleotides read TGTGCCAGCAGCCTACACACAGGGACAGCAAGCACAGATACGCAGTATTTT. Its translation: CASSLHTGTASTDTQYF.

The chain uses TRBV11-2 and TRBJ1-2; TRBD1 might be the D (5 bases). CDR1 is SGHAT, CDR2 FQNNGV, per germline. The CDR3 is 15 amino acids. Between the trimmed V and J ends, which lost 1 base and 6 bases, there was a span of 15 bases. The CDR3 sequence is CASSLAIAWDDGYTF. The CDR3 DNA is TGTGCCAGCAGCTTAGCGATCGCCTGGGACGATGGCTACACCTTC.

Regarding this clonotype: At one end the junction does not follow the germline gene, possibly because of a read error. The chain couples TRBV12-3 or TRBV12-4 to TRBJ1-3; D perhaps matches TRBD1 (5 bases). This CDR3 is built from 14 residues. DNA of the CDR3: TGTGCCAGCAGTCTATCAGGGACTGGAAACGCCATATATTTT. Translation: CASSLSGTGNAIYF.

The rearrangement links TRBV29-1 to TRBJ1-2, with TRBD1 identical over 8 bases. V trimming: 4 bases; J trimming: 0 bases; junction bases outside the gene matches: 7. Germline loops: CDR1 SQVTM, CDR2 ANQGSEA. CDR3 length: 15 amino acids. CDR3 region: CSVGTGSGTNYGYTF. The CDR3 coding sequence is TGCAGCGTTGGGACAGGGTCGGGGACTAACTATGGCTACACCTTC.

As regards this clonotype: At one end the junction does not follow the germline gene, possibly because of a read error. The rearrangement uses TRBV7-3 and TRBJ2-6; D is unresolved. The CDR3 loop spans 14 amino acids. The germline CDR1 and CDR2 sequences are SGHTA and FQGTGA. The CDR3 region is CVSSRASGANVLTF. CDR3 nucleotides: TGTGTCAGCAGCCGGGCCTCTGGTGCCAACGTCCTGACTTTC. The whole variable domain, remainder taken from reference TRBV7-3 and TRBJ2-6, is GAGVSQTPSNKVTEKGKYVELRCDPISGHTALYWYRQSLGQGPEFLIYFQGTGAADDSGLPNDRFFAVRPEGSVSTLKIQRTERGDSAVYLCVSSRASGANVLTFGAGSRLTVL.

Concerning this clonotype itself: One end of the junction is discordant with germline, which a read error may explain. The genes are TRBV19 and TRBJ2-6; possibly TRBD1 for D (5 bases). The CDR3 extends over 15 amino acids. CDR1 is LNHDA and CDR2 is SQIVND in the germline V gene (reference sequence). This chain's CDR3 is CASSQVRSGANVPTF. In DNA, the CDR3 is TGTGCCAGCAGCCAAGTACGCTCTGGGGCCAACGTCCCGACTTTC.